What follows is one T cell receptor (beta chain) and its context. Produced via immunoSEQ multiplex PCR; TCRdb's table is partial and in-frame only. The data show about 86,000 clones, approximately 88% seen once. V shed 1 base, J shed 3 bases, and the junction held 7 bases outside the gene matches. The CDR3 length is 16 residues. Germline V gene sequence: CDR1 SGHTA, CDR2 FQGNSA. The data derive from a study of blood T cell repertoires in COVID-19. The rearrangement joins TRBV7-2 to TRBJ2-7; 9 bases are a match to TRBD2. The TCR sequence derives from a woman aged 80 or older with active or convalescent COVID-19. The sequenced sample consisted of peripheral blood. The CDR3 is CASSLGAARGGYEQYF. In DNA, the CDR3 is TGTGCCAGCAGCTTAGGGGCGGCGCGGGGGGGCTACGAGCAGTACTTC. Combining the CDR3 with reference TRBV7-2 and TRBJ2-7 gives the whole variable domain GAGVSQSPSNKVTEKGKDVELRCDPISGHTALYWYRQSLGQGLEFLIYFQGNSAPDKSGLPSDRFSAERTGGSVSTLTIQRTQQEDSAVYLCASSLGAARGGYEQYFGPGTRLTVT.